Listed here are 9 T cell receptor beta chains from one sample, sequenced in a study of T cells after posttransplantation cyclophosphamide (dated by TCRdb to about 2016). Libraries came from the immunoSEQ multiplex PCR assay. TCRdb provides this immuneACCESS table in a form limited to in-frame rearrangements. Some clones are lacking; in checked studies, under half of them reflect an unresolved V gene, and why the rest are absent is not known. The sample data list about 28,000 clones, and roughly 89% of these were observed just once. The ten largest clonotypes hold around 3.5% of the sample. Sequenced input: PBMCs. Source of these receptors: a man aged 50-60 years.

The rearrangement links TRBV6-5 to TRBJ2-7; the D gene is possibly TRBD1 (6 bases). From germline, CDR1 is MNHEY and CDR2 SVGAGI. Between the trimmed V and J ends, which lost 6 bases and 6 bases, there was a span of 15 bases. This CDR3 comprises 13 residues. CDR3 bases: TGTGCCAGCAGACGAACCGGACAGTTCGAGCAGTACTTC. As protein: CASRRTGQFEQYF.

The V gene is TRBV6-5, the J gene TRBJ2-7; D is possibly TRBD1 (6 bases). Germline V gene lookup returns CDR1 MNHEY and CDR2 SVGAGI. V lost 6 bases and J 2 bases, leaving 11 bases between the germline ends. This CDR3 has 13 residues. The CDR3: CASSRTVAYEQYF. In DNA, the CDR3 is TGTGCCAGCAGCCGGACAGTAGCCTACGAGCAGTACTTC.

This clone was counted a single time. This rearrangement joins TRBV11-1 to TRBJ2-1; the D gene is possibly TRBD1 (6 bases). There are 15 residues in the CDR3. Trimming removed 3 bases at V and 7 bases at J, with 16 bases between. CDR1 is SGHAT, CDR2 FQDESV, per germline (reference sequence). The CDR3 spells CASSFFVGAENEQFF. DNA for the CDR3: TGTGCCAGCAGCTTTTTCGTGGGGGCTGAAAATGAGCAGTTCTTC.

This clone was observed a handful of times. The chain carries TRBV11-2 and TRBJ2-3, with TRBD1 matching over 11 bases. The CDR3 consists of 15 residues. Germline loops: CDR1 SGHAT, CDR2 FQNNGV. V lost 3 bases to trimming and J lost 6 bases; unmatched junction nucleotides: 5. The CDR3 region has the DNA TGTGCCAGCAGCTTTTGGACAGGGGGCGCCGATACGCAGTATTTT. Its protein product is CASSFWTGGADTQYF.

V gene TRBV11-2 combines with J gene TRBJ2-3; 15 bases line up with TRBD2. CDR1 SGHAT and CDR2 FQNNGV come from the germline V gene. The V segment lost 4 bases and the J segment 1 base; nucleotides outside the gene matches: 6. This CDR3 region has 18 residues. CDR3 in amino acids: CASSSGTSGRWGTDTQYF. CDR3 sequence (DNA): TGTGCCAGCAGCTCCGGGACTAGCGGGAGGTGGGGCACAGATACGCAGTATTTT. Based on the CDR3 plus reference TRBV11-2 and TRBJ2-3, the full variable domain is EAGVAQSPRYKIIEKRQSVAFWCNPISGHATLYWYQQILGQGPKLLIQFQNNGVVDDSQLPKDRFSAERLKGVDSTLKIQPAKLEDSAVYLCASSSGTSGRWGTDTQYFGPGTRLTVL.

The chain carries TRBV9 and TRBJ2-1; 8 positions agree with TRBD2. V gave up 3 bases and J gave up 7 bases; unmatched junction bases: 9. There are 15 residues in the CDR3. CDR1 and CDR2 from the germline V gene are SGDLS and YYNGEE. CDR3 sequence (DNA): TGTGCCAGCAGCGCCTTAACCGGGACTAGGAATGAGCAGTTCTTC. Translating gives CASSALTGTRNEQFF.

J is TRBJ2-4 and V is TRBV5-1; D is perhaps TRBD1 (7 bases). The germline V gene encodes CDR1 SGHRS and CDR2 YFSETQ. There are 14 residues in the CDR3. Trimming pared 2 bases from V and 8 bases from J, leaving 14 bases between. The CDR3 DNA reads TGCGCCAGCAGCTTAGGGACAGCGGGTGACATTCAGTACTTC. The encoded protein is CASSLGTAGDIQYF. The full variable domain, completed using reference TRBV5-1 and TRBJ2-4, is KAGVTQTPRYLIKTRGQQVTLSCSPISGHRSVSWYQQTPGQGLQFLFEYFSETQRNKGNFPGRFSGRQFSNSRSEMNVSTLELGDSALYLCASSLGTAGDIQYFGAGTRLSVL.

This chain links TRBV15 with TRBJ2-5; the match to TRBD2 covers 12 bases. Per germline, CDR1 LNHNV and CDR2 YYDKDF (reference sequence). V was clipped by 0 bases and J by 7 bases; unmatched bases: 15. This CDR3 is 19 amino acids long. CDR3 DNA sequence: TGTGCCACCAGCAGAGATGTCAAACTAGCGGGGGGTGTTGATTGGACCCAGTACTTC. Its translation is CATSRDVKLAGGVDWTQYF.

CDR3 amino acids: CAWSSGARGRETGELFF. The CDR3 region has the DNA TGTGCCTGGAGTTCCGGAGCCAGGGGGCGCGAGACCGGGGAGCTGTTTTTT. The chain is built from TRBV30 and TRBJ2-2; 8 positions match TRBD1. Germline CDR1 reads GTSNPN; CDR2 reads SVGIG (reference sequence). V shed 2 bases, J shed 5 bases, and the junction held 13 bases outside the gene matches. The CDR3 sequence is 17 residues long. Complete variable domain (other parts from reference TRBV30 and TRBJ2-2): SQTIHQWPATLVQPVGSPLSLECTVEGTSNPNLYWYRQAAGRGLQLLFYSVGIGQISSEVPQNLSASRPQDRQFILSSKKLLLSDSGFYLCAWSSGARGRETGELFFGEGSRLTVL.